What follows are 21 T cell receptor beta chains derived from one specimen sequenced in a study of T-cell memory formation after mild COVID-19. TCRdb re-derived calls from the 5' RACE reads in MiXCR, one entry per CDR3 protein. The sample carries approximately 150,000 distinct CDR3 sequences, 14% recorded once. The material sequenced was PBMCs or a T cell subset sorted from them (not recorded which). The receptors stem from an adult woman who had mild COVID-19 (a few samples of this study predate the infection). Cell type and time point are not known.

This chain connects TRBV2 to TRBJ1-6; D may be TRBD1 (5 bases). V lost 5 bases to trimming and J lost 5 bases, with 7 bases between them. The CDR3 is 13 residues long. Germline CDR1 SNHLY, CDR2 FYNNEI. CDR3 in DNA: TGTGCCAGCAGTTCAGGGAATAATTCACCCCTCCACTTT. It specifies CASSSGNNSPLHF.

The chain has TRBV7-2 and TRBJ2-5; 10 bases line up with TRBD1. CDR1 and CDR2 from the germline V gene are SGHTA and FQGNSA. Germline trimming cut 4 bases from V and 4 bases from J; bases unmatched to any gene: 3. The CDR3 has 14 residues. The CDR3 DNA follows: TGTGCCAGCAGCTCGAGGACAGGGGGAGAGACCCAGTACTTC. This gives the protein CASSSRTGGETQYF.

The chain couples TRBV9 to TRBJ2-3; D could derive from TRBD1 or TRBD2 (5 bases each). CDR3 size: 14 residues. CDR1 SGDLS and CDR2 YYNGEE come from the germline V gene. V was shortened by 4 bases and J by 7 bases, with 16 bases between the two germline ends. CDR3 bases: TGTGCCAGCAGCTTTGGGACCCTCGGGAATACGCAGTATTTT. As protein: CASSFGTLGNTQYF.

This clonotype was seen more than once but under ten times. This chain uses TRBV7-9 with TRBJ1-1; 10 bases match TRBD1. CDR1 and CDR2 (germline): SEHNR, FQNEAQ (reference sequence). With 6 bases clipped from V and 1 base from J, the junction kept 11 bases outside the gene matches. The CDR3 spans 17 residues. DNA of the CDR3: TGTGCCAGCAGGACTATTGGGACAGGGGCCCGGAACACTGAAGCTTTCTTT. It translates to CASRTIGTGARNTEAFF.

The gene calls are TRBV30 and TRBJ2-1; 8 bases align to TRBD2. Germline lookup yields CDR1 GTSNPN and CDR2 SVGIG (reference sequence). The CDR3 consists of 15 residues. V lost 5 bases, J lost 6 bases, and 12 bases stayed unmatched. The CDR3 DNA reads TGTGCCTGGGGACCGGGACTAGGGGAATTCAATGAGCAGTTCTTC. Its translation: CAWGPGLGEFNEQFF.

This chain links TRBV12-3 or TRBV12-4 with TRBJ1-3; 7 bases match TRBD1. V was pared by 5 bases and J by 4 bases, with 11 bases of the junction left unmatched. This CDR3 spans 16 amino acids. The CDR3 bases are TGTGCCAGCAGTAGGGACAGATCCCTTACGGGAAACACCATATATTTT. This translates into CASSRDRSLTGNTIYF.

The chain links TRBV12-3 or TRBV12-4 to TRBJ2-5, with D tentatively TRBD2 (5 bases). The V end lost 6 bases, the J end lost 5 bases, and 19 bases lay between the germline ends. The CDR3 sequence is 15 residues long. This chain's CDR3 is CASSPGWERGETQYF. The CDR3 DNA follows: TGTGCCAGCAGCCCGGGATGGGAAAGAGGGGAGACCCAGTACTTC.

This sequence joins TRBV25-1 and TRBJ2-6; 8 nucleotides match TRBD1. In germline, CDR1 is MGHDK, CDR2 SYGVNS. V was pared by 4 bases and J by 0 bases, with 8 bases of the junction left unmatched. This CDR3 has 18 residues. The CDR3 coding sequence is TGTGCCAGCAGTGGGCCCGGGACAGGCGACTCTGGGGCCAACGTCCTGACTTTC. Its protein is CASSGPGTGDSGANVLTF. Filled out from reference TRBV25-1 and TRBJ2-6, the complete variable domain reads EADIYQTPRYLVIGTGKKITLECSQTMGHDKMYWYQQDPGMELHLIHYSYGVNSTEKGDLSSESTVSRIRTEHFPLTLESARPSHTSQYLCASSGPGTGDSGANVLTFGAGSRLTVL.

The CDR3, as DNA: TGTGCCAGCAGCCAACGGAGGGCCCCCAATGAGCAGTTCTTC. Translated: CASSQRRAPNEQFF. The chain links TRBV14 to TRBJ2-1; a weak D match, TRBD2 (6 bases). The germline V gene encodes CDR1 SGHDN and CDR2 FVKESK. The V end lost 2 bases, the J end lost 6 bases, and 11 bases lay between the germline ends. The CDR3 length is 14 residues.

A few counts support this clonotype. The chain carries TRBV7-9 and TRBJ2-7; 9 nucleotides line up with TRBD1. Losses at the gene ends were 0 bases for V and 3 bases for J; bases not matched to a gene: 3. Germline CDR1 and CDR2: SEHNR and FQNEAQ (reference sequence). The CDR3 sequence is 15 residues long. As DNA, the CDR3 is TGTGCCAGCAGCTTAGCTAGGACAGGGGTCTACGAGCAGTACTTC. Its translation: CASSLARTGVYEQYF. Based on the CDR3 plus reference TRBV7-9 and TRBJ2-7, the full variable domain is DTGVSQNPRHKITKRGQNVTFRCDPISEHNRLYWYRQTLGQGPEFLTYFQNEAQLEKSRLLSDRFSAERPKGSFSTLEIQRTEQGDSAMYLCASSLARTGVYEQYFGPGTRLTVT.

The CDR3 bases are TGCAGTGCTAGAGTTGTGGGGCAAGGCAATCAGCCCCAGCATTTT. Protein: CSARVVGQGNQPQHF. The V gene is TRBV20-1, the J gene TRBJ1-5; the D gene is possibly TRBD1 (5 bases). Per the germline V gene, CDR1 is DFQATT and CDR2 is SNEGSKA (reference sequence). The V end was cut by 1 base, the J end by 2 bases, with 12 bases between. There are 15 residues in the CDR3.

The CDR3 DNA reads as TGTGCCAGCAGTGAGCGGGACTTCCAAGAGACCCAGTACTTC. It is translated as CASSERDFQETQYF. J is TRBJ2-5 and V is TRBV7-8, with TRBD2 matching 7 bases. CDR3 size: 14 residues. Trimming cost V 6 bases and J 1 base; bases outside gene matches: 5. Germline values: CDR1 SGHVS, CDR2 FQNEAQ.

The rearrangement joins TRBV6-2 or TRBV6-3 to TRBJ1-5; no clear D. CDR3 size: 13 residues. Trimming removed 7 bases from V and 3 bases from J, with 10 bases in between. Germline CDR1 and CDR2: MNHEY and SVGEGT. DNA of the CDR3: TGTGCCAGCAAGATGGTAGACAATCAGCCCCAGCATTTT. Translation: CASKMVDNQPQHF.

The sample holds a few counts of this clonotype. Here the CDR3 DNA reads TGTGCCAGCACCGTAAGACAGGGTGGCGGCCAGCCCCAGCATTTT. Encoded protein: CASTVRQGGGQPQHF. The V gene is TRBV12-3 or TRBV12-4, the J gene TRBJ1-5; 7 bases line up with TRBD1. The CDR3 has 15 amino acids. The junction had 13 bases not matched to a gene; V was cut back by 7 bases and J by 7 bases.

This clonotype was observed a handful of times. CDR3 coding DNA: TGTGCCAGCAGCCAACAAATGGACCCCTACGAGCAGTACTTC. This sequence encodes CASSQQMDPYEQYF. The chain links TRBV16 to TRBJ2-7; no clear D. V lost 2 bases and J 2 bases, leaving 10 bases between the germline ends. This CDR3 is built from 14 residues. CDR1 is KGHSY, CDR2 FQNENV, per germline.

This clonotype appeared a few times. V and J are TRBV18 and TRBJ2-7; D possibly corresponds to TRBD2 (6 bases). V was clipped by 3 bases and J by 5 bases, with 8 bases between them. The germline V gene encodes CDR1 KGHSH and CDR2 LQKENI. The length of the CDR3 is 12 residues. CDR3 loop: CASSPGGNEQYF. CDR3 bases: TGTGCCAGCTCACCGGGGGGAAACGAGCAGTACTTC.

This clonotype was picked up a small number of times. J is TRBJ2-2 and V is TRBV5-1; 8 bases align to TRBD2. The CDR3 totals 15 residues. Germline loops: CDR1 SGHRS, CDR2 YFSETQ. The trim removed 1 base at V and 1 base at J, leaving 0 bases unmatched. CDR3 DNA: TGCGCCAGCAGCTTGACTAGCGGGAACACCGGGGAGCTGTTTTTT. As protein: CASSLTSGNTGELFF. The variable domain in full, completed from reference TRBV5-1 and TRBJ2-2, reads KAGVTQTPRYLIKTRGQQVTLSCSPISGHRSVSWYQQTPGQGLQFLFEYFSETQRNKGNFPGRFSGRQFSNSRSEMNVSTLELGDSALYLCASSLTSGNTGELFFGEGSRLTVL.

J is TRBJ1-3 and V is TRBV16, with D possibly matching TRBD1 (5 bases). The length of the CDR3 is 18 residues. Germline CDR1 and CDR2: KGHSY and FQNENV. V gave up 0 bases and J gave up 4 bases, with 19 bases separating them. In DNA, the CDR3 is TGTGCCAGCAGCCAATCGCCCAGCCAGGGCGCTCGGGGAAACACCATATATTTT. Translation: CASSQSPSQGARGNTIYF.

Comment on this clonotype: Germline is not matched at one junction end, which may reflect a read error. V usage is TRBV7-8 and J usage is TRBJ2-1; D assignment may be TRBD1 or TRBD2 (5 bases each). CDR1 and CDR2 from the germline V gene are SGHVS and FQNEAQ. The CDR3 spans 16 residues. The CDR3 sequence is CASSLSRLIYRYHSSF. CDR3 nucleotides: TGTGCCAGCAGCCTCAGCAGACTAATCTACAGGTACCATTCGTCCTTC.

This clonotype was counted at least ten times. The chain recombines TRBV4-1 with TRBJ1-5, with TRBD1 matching 7 bases. CDR3 length equals 15 residues. Germline V gene data show CDR1 as MGHRA and CDR2 as YSYEKL. V trimming: 3 bases; J trimming: 0 bases; junction bases outside the gene matches: 2. The CDR3: CASSQTGFSNQPQHF. The CDR3 DNA follows: TGCGCCAGCAGCCAGACAGGGTTTAGCAATCAGCCCCAGCATTTT.

This chain uses TRBV14 with TRBJ1-1; tentatively, D is TRBD1 (6 bases). From germline, CDR1 is SGHDN and CDR2 FVKESK. CDR3 length: 13 amino acids. Deletions cut 2 bases from V and 6 bases from J, with 10 bases between. The CDR3 DNA sequence: TGTGCCAGCAGCCAATTGGGGGCGGCTGAAGCTTTCTTT. Its translation: CASSQLGAAEAFF.